The present entry profiles one T cell receptor (beta chain) with its context. Measured with immunoSEQ multiplex PCR; TCRdb has only the in-frame clones, and not every one. The sample records a few hundred thousand clones, more than 75% being singletons. This record belongs to a study of blood T cell repertoires in COVID-19. Trimming removed 2 bases from V and 4 bases from J; junction bases left unmatched: 3. The germline V gene encodes CDR1 MNHNS and CDR2 SASEGT. This CDR3 has 15 residues. The sequencing input was PBMCs or T cells enriched from blood (not recorded which). The TCR comes from a woman in her forties or fifties who had recovered from COVID-19. The gene calls are TRBV6-1 and TRBJ2-1; 9 bases align to TRBD2. The CDR3 DNA reads TGTGCCAGCAGTGAACAGAGCGGGGGGTACAATGAGCAGTTCTTC. Its translation is CASSEQSGGYNEQFF.